These 2 T cell receptor beta chains were all obtained from the same sample, sequenced in a study of blood T cell repertoires in COVID-19. The repertoire was sequenced with immunoSEQ multiplex PCR; TCRdb's copy has only in-frame clones and lacks some. Of a few hundred thousand clones in the sample, over 75% were seen once. What was sequenced was peripheral blood. The receptors derive from a woman under 40 with COVID-19, enrolled during active disease.

The V and J genes are TRBV12-5 and TRBJ2-3; a weak D match, TRBD2 (7 bases). CDR3 length equals 15 residues. The V and J ends lost 3 bases and 2 bases respectively, with 12 bases between them. The germline V gene has CDR1 LGHNT and CDR2 FRNRAP. The CDR3 sequence: CASGLGGGITDTQYF. The DNA of the CDR3 is TGTGCTAGTGGTTTAGGGGGGGGGATCACAGATACGCAGTATTTT.

V usage is TRBV30 and J usage is TRBJ1-1; D is uncertain. Germline V gives CDR1 GTSNPN, CDR2 SVGIG (reference sequence). The CDR3 runs 12 residues. The V and J ends lost 3 bases and 4 bases respectively, with 9 bases between them. CDR3 nucleotide sequence: TGTGCCTGGAGGGTGGGCGTCACTGAAGCTTTCTTT. Translation gives CAWRVGVTEAFF.